The rows below give T cell receptor beta chains drawn from one sample of a study of blood T cell repertoires in COVID-19. Measured with immunoSEQ multiplex PCR; TCRdb has only the in-frame clones, and not every one. The sample has tens of thousands of clones; around 80% are singletons. The source material was peripheral blood. The receptors were gathered from an elderly woman with active or convalescent COVID-19. CDR3s include the opening cysteine and the closing phenylalanine or tryptophan. D genes are given only for firm matches. Rows may omit the clone size; those that give it use once, few, many or a size class.

D,size,V,J,CDR3,DNA
-,once,TRBV29-1,TRBJ2-3,CSVESRGAPDTQYF,TGCAGCGTTGAAAGCCGGGGGGCGCCTGATACGCAGTATTTT
-,-,TRBV24-1,TRBJ1-5,CATSSGVFNQPQHF,TGTGCCACCAGTTCCGGGGTTTTCAATCAGCCCCAGCATTTT
-,-,TRBV10-2,TRBJ1-4,CASRSPGGYEKLFF,TGCGCCAGCAGATCGCCGGGGGGTTATGAAAAACTGTTTTTT
-,-,TRBV19,TRBJ1-5,CASSIRGSLSNQPQHF,TGTGCCAGTAGTATTAGGGGTTCTCTTAGCAATCAGCCCCAGCATTTT
-,-,TRBV18,TRBJ2-5,CASSPSRVEDETQYF,TGTGCCAGCTCACCCTCCCGGGTGGAGGATGAGACCCAGTACTTC
TRBD1,-,TRBV25-1,TRBJ1-4,CASKGQLNEKLFF,TGTGCCAGCAAGGGACAGCTTAATGAAAAACTGTTTTTT
-,-,TRBV4-1,TRBJ2-2,CASSQRAGANAGELFF,TGCGCCAGCAGCCAGAGGGCGGGGGCAAATGCCGGGGAGCTGTTTTTT
TRBD1,-,TRBV30,TRBJ1-1,CAFTTGTGGKTFF,TGTGCCTTCACAACGGGGACAGGGGGCAAGACTTTCTTT
TRBD1,-,TRBV7-3,TRBJ2-3,CASSATGAPLNTQYF,TGTGCCAGCAGCGCGACAGGGGCCCCCTTAAATACGCAGTATTTT
-,-,TRBV9,TRBJ2-5,CASSARSQETQYF,TGTGCCAGCAGCGCCAGATCCCAAGAGACCCAGTACTTC
-,-,TRBV3-1/TRBV3-2,TRBJ2-3,CASSPGVADTQYF,TGTGCCAGCAGCCCAGGGGTAGCAGATACGCAGTATTTT
-,-,TRBV10-3,TRBJ1-1,CAISLYGQGGPEAFF,TGTGCCATCAGTCTCTATGGCCAGGGAGGACCTGAAGCTTTCTTT
TRBD1,few,TRBV7-2,TRBJ1-2,CASTRDGTDYGYTF,TGTGCCAGCACCAGAGACGGGACAGACTATGGCTACACCTTC
TRBD2,many,TRBV5-4,TRBJ2-3,CASSMSGGSTDTQYF,TGTGCCAGCAGTATGAGCGGGGGAAGCACAGATACGCAGTATTTT
-,-,TRBV5-1,TRBJ1-6,CASSSGQSSYNSPLHF,TGCGCCAGCAGCTCTGGACAGAGCTCCTATAATTCACCCCTCCACTTT
-,-,TRBV9,TRBJ2-1,CASSVRDSPYNEQFF,TGTGCCAGCAGCGTCCGGGACTCACCCTACAATGAGCAGTTCTTC
TRBD1,few,TRBV11-2,TRBJ2-2,CASRTTGGRTGELFF,TGTGCCAGCAGGACTACAGGGGGCAGAACCGGGGAGCTGTTTTTT